This entry concerns a single T cell receptor beta chain. Per the original methods: By means of reference gene primer amplification, nucleated cell counts were estimated. The assay was immunoSEQ multiplex PCR, and TCRdb's table has in-frame clones only and misses some. D and trimming come from the DNA, and the V and J calls and clone size come from that table. The sample lists 95,000 to 150,000 clones; less than 75% were seen once. These data originate in a study of blood T cell repertoires in COVID-19. Study context: COVID-19 samples, acute and convalescent, were from the United States, Italy and Spain. In each case, the material was cDNA or gDNA derived from T cells, B-cell-depleted T cells, or PBMCs.

The receptor's source is a human donor with acute or convalescent COVID-19. The donor label of this sample is uncertain. Input material: peripheral blood.

This chain's CDR3 is CASSPRGGSRYGYTF. DNA of the CDR3: TGTGCCAGCAGTCCGAGGGGAGGGAGCCGCTATGGCTACACCTTC. The chain couples TRBV5-8 to TRBJ1-2, with D possibly being TRBD1 (5 bases). The CDR3 has 15 amino acids. V lost 5 bases and J 4 bases, leaving 18 bases between the germline ends. The germline V gene encodes CDR1 SGHTS and CDR2 YDEGEE. Filled out from reference TRBV5-8 and TRBJ1-2, the complete variable domain reads EAGVTQSPTHLIKTRGQQATLRCSPISGHTSVYWYQQALGLGLQFLLWYDEGEERNRGNFPPRFSGRQFPNYSSELNVNALELEDSALYLCASSPRGGSRYGYTFGSGTRLTVV.